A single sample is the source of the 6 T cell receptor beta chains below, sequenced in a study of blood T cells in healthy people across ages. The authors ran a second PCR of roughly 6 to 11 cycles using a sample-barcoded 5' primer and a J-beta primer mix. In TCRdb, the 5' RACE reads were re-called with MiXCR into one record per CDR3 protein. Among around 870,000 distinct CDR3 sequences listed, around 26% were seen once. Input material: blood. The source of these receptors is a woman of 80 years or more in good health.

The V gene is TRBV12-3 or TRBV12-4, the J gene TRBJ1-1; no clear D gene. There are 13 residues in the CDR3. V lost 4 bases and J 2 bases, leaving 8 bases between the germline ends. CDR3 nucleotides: TGTGCCAGCAGTTCGTACGTCAACACTGAAGCTTTCTTT. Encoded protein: CASSSYVNTEAFF.

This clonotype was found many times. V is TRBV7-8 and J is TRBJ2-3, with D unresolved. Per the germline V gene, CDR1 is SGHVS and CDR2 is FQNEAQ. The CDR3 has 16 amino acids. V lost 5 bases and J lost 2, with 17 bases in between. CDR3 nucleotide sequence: TGTGCCAGCAGCCTGAGACTGGGCGGTGACACAGATACGCAGTATTTT. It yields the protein CASSLRLGGDTDTQYF.

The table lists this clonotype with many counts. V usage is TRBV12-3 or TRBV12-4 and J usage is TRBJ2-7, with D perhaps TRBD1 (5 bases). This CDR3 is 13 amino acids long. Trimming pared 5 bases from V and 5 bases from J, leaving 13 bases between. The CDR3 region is CASSASWGDEQYF. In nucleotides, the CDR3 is TGTGCCAGCAGTGCCAGCTGGGGCGACGAGCAGTACTTC.

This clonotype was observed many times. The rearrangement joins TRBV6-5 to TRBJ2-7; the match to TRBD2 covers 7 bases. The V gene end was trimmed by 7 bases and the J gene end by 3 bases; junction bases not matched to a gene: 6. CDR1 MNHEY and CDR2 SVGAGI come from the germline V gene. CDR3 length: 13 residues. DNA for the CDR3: TGTGCCAGCAACAACGGGGGGATCTACGAGCAGTACTTC. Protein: CASNNGGIYEQYF.

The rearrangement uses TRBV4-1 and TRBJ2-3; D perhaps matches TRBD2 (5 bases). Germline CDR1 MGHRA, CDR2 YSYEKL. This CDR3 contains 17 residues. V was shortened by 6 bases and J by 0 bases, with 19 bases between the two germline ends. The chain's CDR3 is CASSATRARGSTDTQYF. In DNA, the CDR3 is TGCGCCAGCAGTGCAACGAGGGCTAGAGGAAGCACAGATACGCAGTATTTT.

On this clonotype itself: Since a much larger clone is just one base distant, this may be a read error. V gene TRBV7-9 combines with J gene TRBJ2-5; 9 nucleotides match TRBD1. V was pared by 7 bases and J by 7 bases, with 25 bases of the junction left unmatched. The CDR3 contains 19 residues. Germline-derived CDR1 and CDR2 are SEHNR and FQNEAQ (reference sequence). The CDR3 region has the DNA TGTGCCAGCAACTTTGACCGGGACAGGGAAACCCGGAGGAAAGCGACCCAGTACTTC. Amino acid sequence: CASNFDRDRETRRKATQYF.